These T cell receptor beta chains were read from a single sample in a study of blood T cell repertoires in COVID-19. Data came from immunoSEQ multiplex PCR; TCRdb stores just in-frame clones and leaves some out. The sample consists of approximately 250,000 clones, around 87% of them appearing once. Sequenced: peripheral blood. These receptors came from a man younger than 30 with active or convalescent COVID-19. Each CDR3 is given with its conserved first and last residue. A D gene is named only where the DNA matches it firmly. A clone size is listed for some rows: how often the clone was seen (once, few, many), or a class if it is expanded.

cdr3_nt	cdr3_aa	clone_size	v_call	d_call	j_call
TGTGCCAGCAGTTTGGGGGGATATAACTATGGCTACACCTTC	CASSLGGYNYGYTF	NA	TRBV28	NA	TRBJ1-2
TGTGCCAGCAGCCGGTCAGCGGGAGTAAGCGAGACCCAGTACTTC	CASSRSAGVSETQYF	NA	TRBV5-4	TRBD2	TRBJ2-5
TGTGCCATCAGTGAGTCGAACCTAGCGGGGGCTGCAGGGCAGTTCTTC	CAISESNLAGAAGQFF	NA	TRBV10-3	TRBD2	TRBJ2-1
TGTGCCAGCAGCTTTCAGGGATTATCGACTGAAGCTTTCTTT	CASSFQGLSTEAFF	NA	TRBV11-2	NA	TRBJ1-1
TGTGCCAGCAGCCGGGAGCGAGGGGGCAGGGGATATGGCTACACCTTC	CASSRERGGRGYGYTF	once	TRBV7-2	TRBD1	TRBJ1-2
TGTGCCACCCGGACAGACAGCTTCTATGGCTACACCTTC	CATRTDSFYGYTF	NA	TRBV10-3	NA	TRBJ1-2
TGTGCCAGCAGTGATGGGACTACCCAGACCCAGTACTTC	CASSDGTTQTQYF	NA	TRBV25-1	TRBD2	TRBJ2-5
TGTGCCAGCAGCCTGGGGACAGCCTACGAGCAGTACTTC	CASSLGTAYEQYF	NA	TRBV7-8	TRBD1	TRBJ2-7
TGTGCCAGCGCAGGGATACTTGGTGGCTACACCTTC	CASAGILGGYTF	NA	TRBV27	NA	TRBJ1-2
TGTGCCAGCAGCCAATTGGGACAGGCAAGCTCTGGAAACACCATATATTTT	CASSQLGQASSGNTIYF	NA	TRBV3-1/TRBV3-2	TRBD1	TRBJ1-3
TGTGCCAGCAGCTTAAGAGGACAGGGCCTAATCACCGGGGAGCTGTTTTTT	CASSLRGQGLITGELFF	NA	TRBV7-2	TRBD1	TRBJ2-2
TGTGCCAGCAGCCTCCCCACCGGGGAGCTGTTTTTT	CASSLPTGELFF	NA	TRBV5-4	NA	TRBJ2-2
TGTGCCAGCAGTCCAAAGGGGGCAGATGAAAAACTGTTTTTT	CASSPKGADEKLFF	few	TRBV6-5	TRBD1	TRBJ1-4